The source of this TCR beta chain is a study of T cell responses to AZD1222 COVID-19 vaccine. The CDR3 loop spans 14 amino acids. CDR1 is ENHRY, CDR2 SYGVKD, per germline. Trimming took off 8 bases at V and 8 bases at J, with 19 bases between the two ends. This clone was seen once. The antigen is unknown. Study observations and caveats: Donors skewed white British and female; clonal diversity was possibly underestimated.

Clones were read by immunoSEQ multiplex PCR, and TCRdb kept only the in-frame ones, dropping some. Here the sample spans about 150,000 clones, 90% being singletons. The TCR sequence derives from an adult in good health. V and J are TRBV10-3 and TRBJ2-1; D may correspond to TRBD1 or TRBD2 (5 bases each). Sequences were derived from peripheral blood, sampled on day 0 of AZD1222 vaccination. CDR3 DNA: TGTGCCATCGGGACCACCCGGGGTAGGGATGAGCAGTTCTTC. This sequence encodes CAIGTTRGRDEQFF.